This paragraph covers one T cell receptor beta chain sequence. The data stem from a study of shared clonotypes between healthy human individuals. Authors' processing steps: Junction-only sequences without quality scores were provided by ImmunoSEQ, so filtering was different. The table came from immunoSEQ multiplex PCR; TCRdb's copy has only in-frame clones and leaves some out. The V and J calls and clone size are taken from that table; D and trimming were inferred from the DNA. The top ten clones hold around 0.4% of a sample with approximately 2,300,000 clones, 85% to 95% of them seen once. The sequencing sample was made of naive CD4+ T cells from PBMCs. As for subset: CD45RA+ positively selected. The receptor was isolated from a man between 18 and 35 years old in good health. Some clones in this sample may be carry-over from other donors' samples.

Here the CDR3 reads CASSPRVTSGGSYNEQFF. The CDR3, as DNA: TGTGCCAGCTCACCGCGAGTAACTAGCGGGGGCTCCTACAATGAGCAGTTCTTC. This chain joins TRBV18 and TRBJ2-1; 11 bases map to TRBD2. After removal of 3 bases from V and 0 bases from J, the junction contained 7 bases not matched to a gene. CDR1 is KGHSH, CDR2 LQKENI, per germline. The CDR3 has 18 amino acids.